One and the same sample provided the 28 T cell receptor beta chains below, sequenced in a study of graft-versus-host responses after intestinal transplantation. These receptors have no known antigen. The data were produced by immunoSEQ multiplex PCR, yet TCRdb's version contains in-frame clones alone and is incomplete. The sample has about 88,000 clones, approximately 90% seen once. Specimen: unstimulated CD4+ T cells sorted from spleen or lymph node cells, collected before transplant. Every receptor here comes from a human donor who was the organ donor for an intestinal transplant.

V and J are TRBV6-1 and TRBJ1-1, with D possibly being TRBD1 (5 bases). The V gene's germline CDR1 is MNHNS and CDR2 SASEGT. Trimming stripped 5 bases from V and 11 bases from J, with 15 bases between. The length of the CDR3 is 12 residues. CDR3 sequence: CASSPPGISAFF. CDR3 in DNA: TGTGCCAGCAGTCCTCCAGGGATTTCGGCTTTCTTT.

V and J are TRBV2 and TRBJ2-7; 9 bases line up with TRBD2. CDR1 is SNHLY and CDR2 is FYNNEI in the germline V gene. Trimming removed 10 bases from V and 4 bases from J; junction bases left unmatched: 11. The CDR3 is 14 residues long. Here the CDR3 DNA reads TGTGCCACCCCCCAAGCTAGCGGGGATTACGAGCAGTACTTC. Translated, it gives CATPQASGDYEQYF.

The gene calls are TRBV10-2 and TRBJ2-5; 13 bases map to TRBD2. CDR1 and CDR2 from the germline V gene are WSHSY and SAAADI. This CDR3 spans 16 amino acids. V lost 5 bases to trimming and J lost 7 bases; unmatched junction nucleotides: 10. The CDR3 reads CASSLLAGGQKGTQYF. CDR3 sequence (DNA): TGCGCCAGCAGTTTACTAGCGGGGGGGCAGAAGGGGACCCAGTACTTC.

The CDR3 loop is CASRSGTGTTYNEQFF. The CDR3 DNA sequence: TGTGCCAGCAGATCTGGGACAGGGACTACCTACAATGAGCAGTTCTTC. This rearrangement joins TRBV28 to TRBJ2-1; 9 bases fit TRBD1. The CDR3 spans 16 residues. CDR1 and CDR2 from the germline V gene are MDHEN and SYDVKM. With 6 bases clipped from V and 2 bases from J, the junction kept 8 bases outside the gene matches. The full variable domain, with the rest looked up from reference TRBV28 and TRBJ2-1, is DVKVTQSSRYLVKRTGEKVFLECVQDMDHENMFWYRQDPGLGLRLIYFSYDVKMKEKGDIPEGYSVSREKKERFSLILESASTNQTSMYLCASRSGTGTTYNEQFFGPGTRLTVL.

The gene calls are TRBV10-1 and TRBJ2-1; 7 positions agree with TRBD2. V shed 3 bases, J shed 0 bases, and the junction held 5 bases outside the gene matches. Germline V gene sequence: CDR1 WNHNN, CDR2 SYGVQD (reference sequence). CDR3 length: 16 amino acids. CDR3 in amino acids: CASSDGGGGSYNEQFF. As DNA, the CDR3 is TGCGCCAGCAGTGACGGCGGGGGAGGCTCCTACAATGAGCAGTTCTTC.

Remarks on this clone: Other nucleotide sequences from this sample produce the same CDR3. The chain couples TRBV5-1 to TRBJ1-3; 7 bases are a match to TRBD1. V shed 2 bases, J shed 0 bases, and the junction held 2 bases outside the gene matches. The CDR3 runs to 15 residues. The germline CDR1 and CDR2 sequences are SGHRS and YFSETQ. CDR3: CASSLGTVSGNTIYF. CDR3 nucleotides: TGCGCCAGCAGCTTAGGGACAGTCTCTGGAAACACCATATATTTT.

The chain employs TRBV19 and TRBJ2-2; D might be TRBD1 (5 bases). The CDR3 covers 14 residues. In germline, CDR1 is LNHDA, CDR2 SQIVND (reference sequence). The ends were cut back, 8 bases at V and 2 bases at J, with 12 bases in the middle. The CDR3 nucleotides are TGTGCCAGTTCGATCTGGGGCAACACCGGGGAGCTGTTTTTT. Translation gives CASSIWGNTGELFF.

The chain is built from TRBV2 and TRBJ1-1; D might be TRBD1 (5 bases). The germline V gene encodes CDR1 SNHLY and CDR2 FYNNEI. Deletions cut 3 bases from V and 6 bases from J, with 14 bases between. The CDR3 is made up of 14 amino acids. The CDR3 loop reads CASSDLFSGSEAFF. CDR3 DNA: TGTGCCAGCAGTGATCTTTTTTCAGGGTCTGAAGCTTTCTTT. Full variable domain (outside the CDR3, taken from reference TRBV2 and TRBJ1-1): EPEVTQTPSHQVTQMGQEVILRCVPISNHLYFYWYRQILGQKVEFLVSFYNNEISEKSEIFDDQFSVERPDGSNFTLKIRSTKLEDSAMYFCASSDLFSGSEAFFGQGTRLTVV.

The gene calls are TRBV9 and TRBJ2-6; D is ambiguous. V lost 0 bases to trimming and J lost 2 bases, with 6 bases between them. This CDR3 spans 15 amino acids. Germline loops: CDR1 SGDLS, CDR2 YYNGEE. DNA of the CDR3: TGTGCCAGCAGCGTAGTCGACACTGGGGCCAACGTCCTGACTTTC. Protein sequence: CASSVVDTGANVLTF.

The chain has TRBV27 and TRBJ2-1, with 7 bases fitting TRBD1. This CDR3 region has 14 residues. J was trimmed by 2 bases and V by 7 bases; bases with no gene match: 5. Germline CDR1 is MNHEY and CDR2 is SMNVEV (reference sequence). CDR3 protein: CASIRGPPYNEQFF. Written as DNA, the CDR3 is TGTGCCAGCATTAGGGGGCCTCCCTACAATGAGCAGTTCTTC.

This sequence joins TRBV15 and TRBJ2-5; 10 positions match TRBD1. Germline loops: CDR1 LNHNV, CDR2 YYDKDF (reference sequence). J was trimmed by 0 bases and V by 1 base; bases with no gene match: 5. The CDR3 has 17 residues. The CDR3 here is CATSRGGQGGYQETQYF. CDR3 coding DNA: TGTGCCACCAGCAGAGGCGGACAGGGGGGGTACCAAGAGACCCAGTACTTC.

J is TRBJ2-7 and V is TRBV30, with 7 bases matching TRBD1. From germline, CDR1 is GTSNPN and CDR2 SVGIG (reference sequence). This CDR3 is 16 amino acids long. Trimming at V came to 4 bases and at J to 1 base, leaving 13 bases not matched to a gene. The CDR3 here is CAWTPPRDRDSYEQYF. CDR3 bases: TGTGCCTGGACCCCCCCACGAGACAGGGATTCCTACGAGCAGTACTTC.

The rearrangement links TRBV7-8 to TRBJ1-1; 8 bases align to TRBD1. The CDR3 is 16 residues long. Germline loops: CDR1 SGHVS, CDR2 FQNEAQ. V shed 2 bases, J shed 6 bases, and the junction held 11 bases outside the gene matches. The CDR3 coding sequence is TGTGCCAGCAGCTTACGCGTCGGGACAGGTAACGCTGAAGCTTTCTTT. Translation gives CASSLRVGTGNAEAFF.

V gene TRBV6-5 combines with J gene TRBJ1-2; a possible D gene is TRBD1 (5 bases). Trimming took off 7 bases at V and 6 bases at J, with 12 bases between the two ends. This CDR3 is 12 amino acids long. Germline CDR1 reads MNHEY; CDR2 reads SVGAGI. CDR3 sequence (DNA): TGTGCCAGCATGGACACCGCAAATGGCTACACCTTC. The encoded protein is CASMDTANGYTF.

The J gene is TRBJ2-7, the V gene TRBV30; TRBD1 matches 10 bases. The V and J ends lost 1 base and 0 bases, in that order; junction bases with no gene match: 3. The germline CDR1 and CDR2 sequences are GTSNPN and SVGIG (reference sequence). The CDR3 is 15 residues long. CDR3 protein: CAWSGRTGGSYEQYF. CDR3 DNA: TGTGCCTGGAGTGGTAGGACAGGGGGCTCCTACGAGCAGTACTTC.

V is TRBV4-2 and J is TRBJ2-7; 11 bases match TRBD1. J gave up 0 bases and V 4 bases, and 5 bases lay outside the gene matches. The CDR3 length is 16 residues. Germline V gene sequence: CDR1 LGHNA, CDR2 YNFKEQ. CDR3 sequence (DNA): TGTGCCAGCAGCCTCTACGGACAGGGGGCCTCCTACGAGCAGTACTTC. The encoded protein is CASSLYGQGASYEQYF.

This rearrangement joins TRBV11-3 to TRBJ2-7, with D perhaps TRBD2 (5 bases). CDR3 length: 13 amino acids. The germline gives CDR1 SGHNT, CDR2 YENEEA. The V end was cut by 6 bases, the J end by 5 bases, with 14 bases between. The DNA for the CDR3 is TGTGCCAGCAGAATACGGCCGGGAAACGAGCAGTACTTC. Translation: CASRIRPGNEQYF.

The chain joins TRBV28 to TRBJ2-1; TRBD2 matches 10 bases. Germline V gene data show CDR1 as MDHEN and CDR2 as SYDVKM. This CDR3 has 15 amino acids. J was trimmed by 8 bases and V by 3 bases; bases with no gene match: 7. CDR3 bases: TGTGCCAGCAGTTTGAATCTAGCGGGAGTCGATGAGCAGTTCTTC. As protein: CASSLNLAGVDEQFF.

CDR3 amino acids: CASSLPGLGYEQYF. CDR3 in DNA: TGTGCCAGCAGCTTACCGGGACTTGGCTACGAGCAGTACTTC. The chain has TRBV11-2 and TRBJ2-7; tentative D call: TRBD2 (6 bases). Germline assignment: CDR1 SGHAT and CDR2 FQNNGV. Deletions cut 2 bases from V and 3 bases from J, with 11 bases between. The CDR3 totals 14 residues. The variable domain in full, completed from reference TRBV11-2 and TRBJ2-7, reads EAGVAQSPRYKIIEKRQSVAFWCNPISGHATLYWYQQILGQGPKLLIQFQNNGVVDDSQLPKDRFSAERLKGVDSTLKIQPAKLEDSAVYLCASSLPGLGYEQYFGPGTRLTVT.

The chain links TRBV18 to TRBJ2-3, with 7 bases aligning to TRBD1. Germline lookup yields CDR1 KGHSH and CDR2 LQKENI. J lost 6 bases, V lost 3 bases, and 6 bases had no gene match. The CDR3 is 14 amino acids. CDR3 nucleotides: TGTGCCAGCTCACCCGGACAGGAGAGGGATACGCAGTATTTT. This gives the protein CASSPGQERDTQYF.

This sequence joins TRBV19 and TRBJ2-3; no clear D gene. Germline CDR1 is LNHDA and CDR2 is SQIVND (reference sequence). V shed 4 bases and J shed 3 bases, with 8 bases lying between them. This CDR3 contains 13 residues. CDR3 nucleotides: TGTGCCAGTAGTACGACCAGGACAGATACGCAGTATTTT. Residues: CASSTTRTDTQYF.

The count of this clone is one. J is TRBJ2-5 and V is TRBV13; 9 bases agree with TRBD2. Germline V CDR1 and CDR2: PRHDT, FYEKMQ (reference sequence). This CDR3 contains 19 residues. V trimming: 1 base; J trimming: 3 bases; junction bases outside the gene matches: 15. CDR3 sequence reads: CASSLVGGRAAVEEETQYF. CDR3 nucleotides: TGTGCCAGCAGCTTAGTAGGCGGGAGGGCCGCTGTGGAAGAAGAGACCCAGTACTTC.

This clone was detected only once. The CDR3 region is CASSSNPGQGGPGANVLTF. The DNA for the CDR3 is TGTGCCAGCAGTTCAAACCCGGGACAGGGTGGGCCTGGGGCCAACGTCCTGACTTTC. The rearrangement links TRBV27 to TRBJ2-6; 9 nucleotides align to TRBD1. There are 19 residues in the CDR3. Trimming at V came to 4 bases and at J to 2 bases, leaving 12 bases not matched to a gene. Germline CDR1 and CDR2: MNHEY and SMNVEV (reference sequence).

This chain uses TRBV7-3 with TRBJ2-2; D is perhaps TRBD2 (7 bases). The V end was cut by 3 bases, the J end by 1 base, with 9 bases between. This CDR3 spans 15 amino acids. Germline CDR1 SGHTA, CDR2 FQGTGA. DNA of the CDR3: TGTGCCAGCAGCTTGAGGGGGGGGAACACCGGGGAGCTGTTTTTT. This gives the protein CASSLRGGNTGELFF. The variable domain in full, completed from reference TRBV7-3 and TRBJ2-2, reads GAGVSQTPSNKVTEKGKYVELRCDPISGHTALYWYRQSLGQGPEFLIYFQGTGAADDSGLPNDRFFAVRPEGSVSTLKIQRTERGDSAVYLCASSLRGGNTGELFFGEGSRLTVL.

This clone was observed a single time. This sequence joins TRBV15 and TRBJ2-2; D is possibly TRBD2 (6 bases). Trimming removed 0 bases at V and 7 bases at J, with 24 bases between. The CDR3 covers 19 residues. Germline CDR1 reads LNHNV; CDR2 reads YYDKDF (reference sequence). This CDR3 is CATSRDQPGRGVEGGELFF. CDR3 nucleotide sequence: TGTGCCACCAGCAGAGATCAGCCAGGACGTGGGGTGGAGGGCGGGGAGCTGTTTTTT.

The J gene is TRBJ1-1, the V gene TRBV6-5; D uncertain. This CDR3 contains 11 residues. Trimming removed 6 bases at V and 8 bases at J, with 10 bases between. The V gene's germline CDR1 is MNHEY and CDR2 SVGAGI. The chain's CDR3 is CASRQEPEAFF. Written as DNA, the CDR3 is TGTGCCAGCAGGCAGGAACCCGAAGCTTTCTTT.

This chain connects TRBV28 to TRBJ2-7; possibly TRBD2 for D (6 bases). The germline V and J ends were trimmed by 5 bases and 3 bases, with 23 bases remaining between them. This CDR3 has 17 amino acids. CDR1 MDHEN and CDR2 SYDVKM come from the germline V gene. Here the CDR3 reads CASSNLGRSVVGYEQYF. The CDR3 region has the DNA TGTGCCAGCAGTAATCTAGGGAGGAGCGTGGTGGGCTACGAGCAGTACTTC.

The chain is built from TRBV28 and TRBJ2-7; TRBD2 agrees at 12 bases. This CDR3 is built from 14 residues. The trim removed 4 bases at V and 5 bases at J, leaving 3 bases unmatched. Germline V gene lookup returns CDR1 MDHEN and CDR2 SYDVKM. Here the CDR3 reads CASSSSGRAHEQYF. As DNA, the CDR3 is TGTGCCAGCAGTTCTAGCGGGAGGGCCCACGAGCAGTACTTC.